This T cell receptor beta chain was obtained from a study of blood T cell repertoires in COVID-19. Sequenced by immunoSEQ multiplex PCR; TCRdb stores in-frame clones only, minus some. The data show some 150,000 clones, with 85% to 90% seen just once and under 3% held by the top ten. CDR1 is SGHNT, CDR2 YENEEA, per germline. CDR3 length: 15 residues. Trimming took off 5 bases at V and 2 bases at J, with 16 bases between the two ends. Sequencing input: peripheral blood. V gene TRBV11-3 combines with J gene TRBJ2-7; D remains ambiguous. The clonotype originates from a man between 60 and 75 years old with active or convalescent COVID-19. The CDR3 coding sequence is TGTGCCAGCAGCCCCGGCCCCCTAGGAACCTACGAGCAGTACTTC. Protein: CASSPGPLGTYEQYF.